One and the same sample provided the 20 T cell receptor beta chains below, sequenced in a study of cytomegalovirus exposure and HLA in healthy donors. Both 60 Vbeta primers and 13 Jbeta primers went into the PCR. Assay used: immunoSEQ multiplex PCR; TCRdb lists only in-frame clones, some missing. Here the sample spans about 190,000 clones, 65% to 80% being singletons. The sample comprised PBMCs. These receptors all come from a man aged 25 to 40 in good health and CMV-seropositive.

The V gene is TRBV7-8, the J gene TRBJ2-1; 7 positions match TRBD2. The CDR3 covers 16 residues. The trim removed 5 bases at V and 8 bases at J, leaving 15 bases unmatched. Germline V lookup: CDR1 SGHVS, CDR2 FQNEAQ. This CDR3 is CASSDSGGLLSHEQFF. The CDR3 DNA reads as TGTGCCAGCAGCGATTCGGGGGGACTTTTAAGTCATGAGCAGTTCTTC. Together with reference TRBV7-8 and TRBJ2-1, the CDR3 gives the full variable domain: GAGVSQSPRYKVAKRGQDVALRCDPISGHVSLFWYQQALGQGPEFLTYFQNEAQLDKSGLPSDRFFAERPEGSVSTLKIQRTQQEDSAVYLCASSDSGGLLSHEQFFGPGTRLTVL.

To note about this clone: One junction end disagrees with the germline gene, perhaps due to a read error. This chain joins TRBV4-1 and TRBJ2-1; 10 nucleotides match TRBD2. Germline V gene lookup returns CDR1 MGHRA and CDR2 YSYEKL. This CDR3 has 16 residues. The DNA for the CDR3 is TGCACCAGCAGACGGCATACTAGCGGGGCTTACAATGAGCAGTTCTTC. Encoded protein: CTSRRHTSGAYNEQFF.

This clone was picked up a small number of times. The chain links TRBV7-2 to TRBJ1-2; the match to TRBD1 covers 9 bases. CDR3 length: 14 amino acids. Germline trimming cut 5 bases from V and 8 bases from J; bases unmatched to any gene: 9. Per the germline V gene, CDR1 is SGHTA and CDR2 is FQGNSA. This CDR3 reads CASSTGDRVRGYTF. Here the CDR3 DNA reads TGTGCCAGCAGCACCGGGGACAGGGTTAGAGGCTACACCTTC.

The chain is built from TRBV20-1 and TRBJ2-5, with 7 bases lining up with TRBD2. The CDR3 is 11 amino acids. The germline V gene has CDR1 DFQATT and CDR2 SNEGSKA (reference sequence). The CDR3 loop is CTLTGGETQYF. In DNA, the CDR3 is TGCACCCTTACGGGGGGTGAGACCCAGTACTTC.

The chain uses TRBV25-1 and TRBJ2-1; maybe TRBD2 (7 bases). Germline CDR1 and CDR2: MGHDK and SYGVNS. V lost 7 bases to trimming and J lost 5 bases, with 21 bases between them. The CDR3 has 16 residues. As DNA, the CDR3 is TGTGCCAGCACAAAAAGGGGGGGAGTAAAGAACAATGAGCAGTTCTTC. Translating gives CASTKRGGVKNNEQFF.

The genes are TRBV5-4 and TRBJ2-2; D gene unclear. V dropped 4 bases and J dropped 1 base, with 11 bases sitting between them. The CDR3 length is 15 residues. Germline V gives CDR1 SGHNT, CDR2 YYREEE (reference sequence). For the CDR3, the DNA is TGTGCCAGCAGCCCTGTGGGCAAGAACACCGGGGAGCTGTTTTTT. Protein sequence: CASSPVGKNTGELFF. The variable domain in full, with the rest retrieved from reference TRBV5-4 and TRBJ2-2, is ETGVTQSPTHLIKTRGQQVTLRCSSQSGHNTVSWYQQALGQGPQFIFQYYREEENGRGNFPPRFSGLQFPNYSSELNVNALELDDSALYLCASSPVGKNTGELFFGEGSRLTVL.

J is TRBJ2-1 and V is TRBV29-1; TRBD2 aligns across 12 bases. The CDR3 covers 15 residues. The trim removed 5 bases at V and 4 bases at J, leaving 6 bases unmatched. Germline V gene data show CDR1 as SQVTM and CDR2 as ANQGSEA. The CDR3 sequence is CSVLVTSGGYNEQFF. The CDR3 DNA reads as TGCAGCGTTCTAGTGACTAGCGGGGGTTACAATGAGCAGTTCTTC.

In its sample, this clone was seen a few times. This rearrangement joins TRBV7-9 to TRBJ2-3; 7 bases match TRBD2. The germline V gene has CDR1 SEHNR and CDR2 FQNEAQ (reference sequence). After removal of 3 bases from V and 0 bases from J, the junction contained 3 bases not matched to a gene. There are 15 residues in the CDR3. The CDR3, as DNA: TGTGCCAGCAGCTTCTCTAGCGGTAGCACAGATACGCAGTATTTT. It encodes CASSFSSGSTDTQYF. Together with reference TRBV7-9 and TRBJ2-3, the CDR3 gives the full variable domain: DTGVSQNPRHKITKRGQNVTFRCDPISEHNRLYWYRQTLGQGPEFLTYFQNEAQLEKSRLLSDRFSAERPKGSFSTLEIQRTEQGDSAMYLCASSFSSGSTDTQYFGPGTRLTVL.

This chain connects TRBV10-3 to TRBJ2-2; TRBD2 aligns across 7 bases. The CDR3 extends over 16 amino acids. Trimming at V came to 7 bases and at J to 2 bases, leaving 10 bases not matched to a gene. The V gene's germline CDR1 is ENHRY and CDR2 SYGVKD. The CDR3 is CAITSSGPSNTGELFF. The CDR3 DNA sequence: TGTGCCATCACCTCTAGCGGCCCCAGCAACACCGGGGAGCTGTTTTTT.

The J gene is TRBJ1-4, the V gene TRBV7-2; TRBD1 matches at 7 bases. After removal of 5 bases from V and 8 bases from J, the junction contained 11 bases not matched to a gene. The length of the CDR3 is 15 residues. Germline values: CDR1 SGHTA, CDR2 FQGNSA. The CDR3 coding sequence is TGTGCCAGCAGCCCGCTGGGACAGCGTGGAGAAAAACTGTTTTTT. Translated, it gives CASSPLGQRGEKLFF.

The V and J genes are TRBV5-4 and TRBJ1-1; no reliable D call. V lost 3 bases, J lost 3 bases, and 6 bases lay in between. The CDR3 totals 12 residues. Per germline, CDR1 SGHNT and CDR2 YYREEE (reference sequence). The CDR3 spells CASSSQYTEAFF. Here the CDR3 DNA reads TGTGCCAGCAGCTCCCAGTACACTGAAGCTTTCTTT.

This rearrangement joins TRBV4-2 to TRBJ2-7, with 8 positions matching TRBD2. In germline, CDR1 is LGHNA, CDR2 YNFKEQ. The CDR3 is 15 residues long. V gave up 0 bases and J gave up 7 bases; unmatched junction bases: 8. This chain's CDR3 is CASSQDPTSGEEQYF. The CDR3 coding sequence is TGTGCCAGCAGCCAAGACCCCACTAGCGGAGAAGAGCAGTACTTC.

The V gene is TRBV19, the J gene TRBJ1-1; 8 positions agree with TRBD1. Germline-derived CDR1 and CDR2 are LNHDA and SQIVND (reference sequence). This CDR3 has 15 amino acids. J gave up 3 bases and V 7 bases, and 10 bases lay outside the gene matches. CDR3 loop: CASTPSGTGYTEAFF. For the CDR3, the DNA is TGTGCCAGTACCCCCTCGGGGACAGGATACACTGAAGCTTTCTTT.

J is TRBJ2-7 and V is TRBV7-9; D gene uncertain. The CDR3 is 12 amino acids. V was cut by 0 bases and J by 10 bases, with 10 bases left in between. From germline, CDR1 is SEHNR and CDR2 FQNEAQ (reference sequence). CDR3 region: CASSLALADQYF. The CDR3 DNA reads as TGTGCCAGCAGCTTAGCGCTCGCAGATCAGTACTTC.

V usage is TRBV27 and J usage is TRBJ2-3; 7 bases match TRBD2. After removal of 0 bases from V and 2 bases from J, the junction contained 11 bases not matched to a gene. This CDR3 region has 18 residues. Germline V lookup: CDR1 MNHEY, CDR2 SMNVEV (reference sequence). In DNA, the CDR3 is TGTGCCAGCAGTTTATCGAAGCTTCAGCGGGGATACACAGATACGCAGTATTTT. Its translation is CASSLSKLQRGYTDTQYF.

The V and J genes are TRBV10-3 and TRBJ1-4; 7 bases are a match to TRBD1. V lost 0 bases, J lost 4 bases, and 23 bases stayed unmatched. Germline CDR1 reads ENHRY; CDR2 reads SYGVKD. This CDR3 has 22 residues. This CDR3 is CAISESRRSPGQSFPFNEKLFF. DNA for the CDR3: TGTGCCATCAGTGAGTCGAGAAGGAGCCCGGGACAGTCATTTCCTTTTAATGAAAAACTGTTTTTT.

The V call is TRBV5-1, the J call TRBJ2-2; the D is unclear. There are 13 residues in the CDR3. CDR1 is SGHRS and CDR2 is YFSETQ in the germline V gene. Deletions cut 4 bases from V and 4 bases from J, with 8 bases between. CDR3 protein: CASSLARTGELFF. CDR3 in DNA: TGCGCCAGCAGCCTGGCTCGCACCGGGGAGCTGTTTTTT. Drawing the rest from reference TRBV5-1 and TRBJ2-2, the complete variable domain is KAGVTQTPRYLIKTRGQQVTLSCSPISGHRSVSWYQQTPGQGLQFLFEYFSETQRNKGNFPGRFSGRQFSNSRSEMNVSTLELGDSALYLCASSLARTGELFFGEGSRLTVL.

The V and J genes are TRBV11-1 and TRBJ2-1; TRBD2 agrees at 11 bases. The CDR3 is 15 residues long. Germline CDR1 and CDR2: SGHAT and FQDESV (reference sequence). Unmatched junction bases numbered 5, after V lost 8 bases and J lost 2 bases. The CDR3 DNA is TGTGCCAGCCAGATGACTAGCGGGACCTACAATGAGCAGTTCTTC. It specifies CASQMTSGTYNEQFF.

This clone was observed a few times. The chain combines TRBV7-6 with TRBJ2-7, with 11 bases fitting TRBD1. There are 15 residues in the CDR3. From germline, CDR1 is SGHVS and CDR2 FNYEAQ. V was clipped by 1 base and J by 2 bases; unmatched bases: 1. The CDR3 sequence: CASSLEGQGAYEQYF. The CDR3 nucleotides are TGTGCCAGCAGCTTAGAGGGACAGGGGGCCTACGAGCAGTACTTC. Combining the CDR3 with reference TRBV7-6 and TRBJ2-7 gives the whole variable domain GAGVSQSPRYKVTKRGQDVALRCDPISGHVSLYWYRQALGQGPEFLTYFNYEAQQDKSGLPNDRFSAERPEGSISTLTIQRTEQRDSAMYRCASSLEGQGAYEQYFGPGTRLTVT.

This clone was picked up one time. The CDR3 sequence: CASSLRGSYNEQFF. The DNA for the CDR3 is TGTGCCAGCAGCTTGCGGGGGTCCTACAATGAGCAGTTCTTC. The chain employs TRBV7-6 and TRBJ2-1; 7 nucleotides match TRBD2. CDR3 size: 14 residues. The germline V gene has CDR1 SGHVS and CDR2 FNYEAQ. V lost 3 bases to trimming and J lost 1 base; unmatched junction nucleotides: 0. The full variable domain, with the rest looked up from reference TRBV7-6 and TRBJ2-1, is GAGVSQSPRYKVTKRGQDVALRCDPISGHVSLYWYRQALGQGPEFLTYFNYEAQQDKSGLPNDRFSAERPEGSISTLTIQRTEQRDSAMYRCASSLRGSYNEQFFGPGTRLTVL.